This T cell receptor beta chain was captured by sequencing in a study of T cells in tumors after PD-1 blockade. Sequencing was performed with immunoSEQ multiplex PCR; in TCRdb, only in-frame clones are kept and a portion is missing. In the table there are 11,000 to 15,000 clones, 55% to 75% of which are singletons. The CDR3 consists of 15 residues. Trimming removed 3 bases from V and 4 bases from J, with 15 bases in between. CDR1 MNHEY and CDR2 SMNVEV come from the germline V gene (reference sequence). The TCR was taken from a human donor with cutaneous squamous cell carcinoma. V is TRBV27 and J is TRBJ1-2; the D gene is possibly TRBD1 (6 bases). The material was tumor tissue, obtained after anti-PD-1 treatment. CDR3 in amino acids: CASSLSGTLTYGYTF. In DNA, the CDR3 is TGTGCCAGCAGTTTGTCCGGGACATTGACCTATGGCTACACCTTC.